This entry describes one TCR beta chain. The antigen this receptor binds is unknown. No base quality information exists; no much larger clone differs at one position. At the junction V is shortened by 8 bases and J by 0 bases, with 8 bases in between. The germline V gene specifies MNHEY as CDR1 and SVGAGI as CDR2. Measured from the cysteine to the phenylalanine, the CDR3 is 13 residues long. The retained sequence is limited to the CDR3, 39 bases, with the frame set at the first base. These data are taken from a study of blood T cell repertoires in COVID-19 (dated by TCRdb to about 2020). As for the study more broadly: Samples from collaborators originated in the United States, Italy and Spain and spanned both the acute and convalescent phases of COVID-19. The prospective study material was composed of cDNA or gDNA derived from T cells, B-cell-depleted T cells, or PBMCs. The dataset comprised deeply sampled blood TCRbeta repertoires from subjects exposed to, actively infected with, or recovered from COVID-19. The repertoires were released in a freely available public database meant as a resource for research on the immune response to SARS-CoV-2. Samples came from the ongoing ImmuneRACE study (first 160 participants) plus 1,254 subjects from 6 global collaborators. Sample metadata almost always included a de-identified subject ID, COVID-19 status, age in years and sex. Where available, HLA class I and class II types were obtained from metadata supplied by the sample provider rather than from assay-based typing. The study at large found these results: The amount of clinical and demographic metadata varied by source and participant and was provided uncurated.

TCRbeta CDR3 regions were amplified from genomic DNA using the immunoSEQ Assay, a bias-controlled multiplex PCR. The authors' pipeline ran thus. The number of nucleated cells in each sample was estimated from the amplification of reference gene primers within the assay. To quantify the absolute abundance of each unique TCRbeta CDR3 rearrangement, sequence reads were collapsed and filtered. For each sample, productive Simpson clonality was calculated by taking the square root of Simpson's diversity index across productive rearrangements. TCRdb mirrors the immuneACCESS table, restricted to in-frame sequences. Some clones are absent from its copies; in checked studies, under half trace to an unresolved V gene, and the reason for the others is unknown. V and J calls and clone size come straight from that table; D and trimming were deduced from the DNA. The sample records about 300,000 clones, around 88% of which are singletons. Of the sample, approximately 1.5% falls within the top ten clones.

The collaborating institutions used their own protocols to collect whole blood in K2EDTA tubes. For TCRbeta analysis, collaborators shipped samples as frozen whole blood, isolated PBMCs, or DNA extracted from either of those sample types. This TCR was sampled from a woman aged 45-60 years with acute or convalescent COVID-19. Sequencing was performed on peripheral blood. In this chain, TRBV6-5 is recombined with TRBJ1-3; no D segment can be confidently identified. In nucleotide form, the sequence is TGTGCCAGCCTTGACTTCTCTGGAAACACCATATATTTT. This gives the protein CASLDFSGNTIYF.